The T cell receptor beta chain under discussion was sequenced for a study of blood T cell repertoires in COVID-19. Across the whole study: Specimens from acute and convalescent COVID-19 originated in the United States, Italy and Spain. Sample material is recorded as cDNA or gDNA derived from T cells, B-cell-depleted T cells, or PBMCs.

This CDR3 has 12 amino acids. V gave up 4 bases and J gave up 6 bases, with 9 bases separating them. Germline V gives CDR1 LGHDT, CDR2 YNNKEL (reference sequence). The repertoire was sequenced with immunoSEQ multiplex PCR; TCRdb's copy has only in-frame clones and lacks some. The table shows around 150,000 clones, with 87% occurring only once. The rearrangement joins TRBV3-1 (or the pseudogene TRBV3-2) to TRBJ1-2, with D possibly being TRBD1 (5 bases). The TCR was taken from a woman aged 55-75 years with active or convalescent COVID-19. The sample taken for sequencing was peripheral blood. The CDR3 reads CASSPQGNGYTF. Here the CDR3 DNA reads TGTGCCAGCAGCCCCCAGGGAAATGGCTACACCTTC.